This T cell receptor (beta chain) was sequenced during a study of T cell responses to AZD1222 COVID-19 vaccine. Overall study findings and caveats: Sampling captured repertoires only after the peak T cell response. Spike-spanning, vaccine-associated CD4 TCRs were dominant at 160-218 and 743-854. Seropositive AZD1222 recipients at baseline numbered only five or six. Two AZD1222 administrations were followed by greater Spike-specific TCR breadth and depth.

Note on this clone: Antigen: not known.

The assay was immunoSEQ multiplex PCR, and TCRdb's table has in-frame clones only and misses some. The sample has roughly 130,000 clones; about 88% are singletons. This specimen was peripheral blood, taken on day 0 of AZD1222 vaccination. The sequence derives from an adult in good health.

In nucleotides, the CDR3 is TGCGCCAGCAGCCTTGGTGGACGCCTTAACTATGGCTACACCTTC. It translates to CASSLGGRLNYGYTF. This chain uses TRBV5-1 with TRBJ1-2; D gene unclear. The V and J ends lost 4 bases and 1 base respectively, with 14 bases between them. Germline V gene data show CDR1 as SGHRS and CDR2 as YFSETQ. The CDR3 sequence is 15 residues long.